The sequence of this TCR beta chain was determined in a study of cytomegalovirus exposure and HLA in healthy donors. PCR amplification relied on 60 Vbeta primers (plus 13 Jbeta primers). Assay used: immunoSEQ multiplex PCR; TCRdb lists only in-frame clones, some missing. Among 120,000 or so clones listed, about three quarters were seen once. On this clone: Its antigen remains unknown.

Healthy bone marrow donors supplied every sample. CDR1 SGHRS and CDR2 YFSETQ come from the germline V gene. The CDR3 has 17 amino acids. The V and J ends lost 4 bases and 1 base, in that order; junction bases with no gene match: 11. Study observations and caveats: In an earlier analysis, about 87% or about 30%: the productive usage of most TCR beta V segments.

Specimen: PBMCs. This rearrangement joins TRBV5-1 to TRBJ1-1; 9 bases line up with TRBD1. The sequence derives from a man aged 25 to 45 in good health and CMV-seronegative. The CDR3 sequence: CASSPRGTGSGNTEAFF. In nucleotides, the CDR3 is TGCGCCAGCAGCCCTCGGGGGACAGGGTCGGGGAACACTGAAGCTTTCTTT.